These 12 T cell receptor beta chains were all obtained from the same sample, sequenced in a study of blood T cell repertoires in COVID-19 (dated by TCRdb to 2020 to 2021). The library was made by the immunoSEQ multiplex PCR assay. Entries here come from immuneACCESS through TCRdb and include only in-frame sequences with V and J called. Some clones fail to appear in such tables; in the studies checked, an unresolved V gene covers under half of the shortfall, and the cause of the remainder is unknown. For this sample the table gives 150,000 to 200,000 clones, of which around 85% were detected only once. The top ten clones comprise roughly 12% of the sample. The sample comprised peripheral blood. The receptor source for this set is a man in his fifties or sixties who had recovered from COVID-19.

The chain combines TRBV5-4 with TRBJ2-7; D is possibly TRBD2 (6 bases). V was cut by 4 bases and J by 4 bases, with 12 bases left in between. CDR3 size: 13 residues. Germline V gene data show CDR1 as SGHNT and CDR2 as YYREEE (reference sequence). CDR3 DNA: TGTGCCAGCAGCAGGGACGCGGGATACGAGCAGTACTTC. The encoded protein is CASSRDAGYEQYF.

This clone has more than one count but fewer than ten. This chain uses TRBV30 with TRBJ1-4; D gene ambiguous. CDR1 GTSNPN and CDR2 SVGIG come from the germline V gene (reference sequence). The V end lost 2 bases, the J end lost 8 bases, and 6 bases lay between the germline ends. The CDR3 runs to 11 residues. CDR3 in amino acids: CAWSQSEKLFF. DNA of the CDR3: TGTGCCTGGAGTCAGTCGGAAAAACTGTTTTTT.

The chain couples TRBV5-6 to TRBJ1-1; possibly TRBD1 for D (5 bases). The CDR3 has 14 residues. With 5 bases removed from V and 1 base from J, the gap between germline ends came to 12 bases. Germline V gene lookup returns CDR1 SGHDT and CDR2 YYEEEE. The CDR3 reads CASSRAQGNTEAFF. The CDR3 DNA sequence: TGTGCCAGCAGTAGAGCGCAGGGGAACACTGAAGCTTTCTTT.

The chain combines TRBV15 with TRBJ1-6; 7 bases align to TRBD1. V lost 8 bases to trimming and J lost 5 bases; unmatched junction nucleotides: 9. Germline V gene data show CDR1 as LNHNV and CDR2 as YYDKDF (reference sequence). The CDR3 spans 15 residues. CDR3 nucleotide sequence: TGTGCCACCCAAACTCCCGACAGGGATAATTCACCCCTCCACTTT. Translation: CATQTPDRDNSPLHF.

The CDR3 region has the DNA TGTGCCAGCAGCTACAGGGGGCTCACTGAAGCTTTCTTT. Its protein product is CASSYRGLTEAFF. The rearrangement joins TRBV7-3 to TRBJ1-1; TRBD1 matches at 9 bases. Germline V gives CDR1 SGHTA, CDR2 FQGTGA. There are 13 residues in the CDR3. Trimming cost V 4 bases and J 4 bases; bases outside gene matches: 1. The variable domain in full, with the rest retrieved from reference TRBV7-3 and TRBJ1-1, is GAGVSQTPSNKVTEKGKYVELRCDPISGHTALYWYRQSLGQGPEFLIYFQGTGAADDSGLPNDRFFAVRPEGSVSTLKIQRTERGDSAVYLCASSYRGLTEAFFGQGTRLTVV.

This chain joins TRBV9 and TRBJ2-2; TRBD2 is a possible D gene (5 bases). The CDR3 contains 13 residues. With 3 bases removed from V and 4 bases from J, the gap between germline ends came to 7 bases. Per the germline V gene, CDR1 is SGDLS and CDR2 is YYNGEE. Written as DNA, the CDR3 is TGTGCCAGCAGCGCCAGCGGCACCGGGGAGCTGTTTTTT. Its translation: CASSASGTGELFF.

The rearrangement uses TRBV19 and TRBJ2-5; 9 bases fit TRBD1. V lost 1 base, J lost 6 bases, and 9 bases stayed unmatched. CDR1 LNHDA and CDR2 SQIVND come from the germline V gene (reference sequence). There are 16 residues in the CDR3. In DNA form, the CDR3 reads TGTGCCAGTAGTATAGCTTGGGGACAGGGTGACAAGACCCAGTACTTC. Its translation is CASSIAWGQGDKTQYF. Based on the CDR3 plus reference TRBV19 and TRBJ2-5, the full variable domain is DGGITQSPKYLFRKEGQNVTLSCEQNLNHDAMYWYRQDPGQGLRLIYYSQIVNDFQKGDIAEGYSVSREKKESFPLTVTSAQKNPTAFYLCASSIAWGQGDKTQYFGPGTRLLVL.

The rearrangement links TRBV29-1 to TRBJ2-1; 14 bases are shared with TRBD2. Germline assignment: CDR1 SQVTM and CDR2 ANQGSEA. The V gene end was trimmed by 6 bases and the J gene end by 7 bases; junction bases not matched to a gene: 8. CDR3 length: 15 residues. The CDR3 reads CSVSLGLAGVNEQFF. The CDR3 DNA follows: TGCAGCGTGTCACTGGGACTAGCGGGAGTGAATGAGCAGTTCTTC.

V usage is TRBV11-2 and J usage is TRBJ2-5; 10 nucleotides agree with TRBD2. V was clipped by 6 bases and J by 6 bases; unmatched bases: 4. The CDR3 runs 13 residues. In germline, CDR1 is SGHAT, CDR2 FQNNGV. CDR3 in amino acids: CASSPSGRKTQYF. Written as DNA, the CDR3 is TGTGCCAGCAGTCCTAGCGGGAGAAAGACCCAGTACTTC.

The DNA for the CDR3 is TGTGCCAGCAGCCCGACTCTTGGGGGGAATTATGGCTACACCTTC. Its protein product is CASSPTLGGNYGYTF. The chain carries TRBV5-5 and TRBJ1-2, with D perhaps matching TRBD1 (5 bases). V lost 4 bases and J lost 5, with 18 bases in between. Germline-derived CDR1 and CDR2 are SGHKS and YYEKEE (reference sequence). The CDR3 is 15 amino acids.

The rearrangement links TRBV3-1 (or the pseudogene TRBV3-2) to TRBJ2-7; D may be TRBD2 (5 bases). Germline loops: CDR1 LGHDT, CDR2 YNNKEL (reference sequence). The CDR3 consists of 14 residues. V was cut by 1 base and J by 3 bases, with 10 bases left in between. The CDR3 DNA reads TGTGCCAGCAGCCAAGGGACTGTCAGCTACGAGCAGTACTTC. It is translated as CASSQGTVSYEQYF.

V gene TRBV5-1 combines with J gene TRBJ2-1; D is undetermined. In germline, CDR1 is SGHRS, CDR2 YFSETQ. This CDR3 is built from 14 residues. V shed 0 bases and J shed 4 bases, with 8 bases lying between them. CDR3 DNA sequence: TGCGCCAGCAGCTTGGGGCCAGGTTACAATGAGCAGTTCTTC. Its protein is CASSLGPGYNEQFF.